The 7 T cell receptor beta chains below were found in one sample sequenced in a study of blood T cell repertoires in COVID-19. Using immunoSEQ multiplex PCR, the repertoire was profiled, and TCRdb retains in-frame clones only, with some absent. The sample consists of approximately 200,000 clones, 70% to 85% of them appearing once. Sample: peripheral blood. The receptor set was obtained from a woman aged 45-65 years with acute or convalescent COVID-19.

The chain has TRBV5-4 and TRBJ2-1; 10 bases map to TRBD2. There are 16 residues in the CDR3. CDR1 and CDR2 from the germline V gene are SGHNT and YYREEE (reference sequence). After removal of 6 bases from V and 4 bases from J, the junction contained 10 bases not matched to a gene. The CDR3 protein is CASNSPVSGGYNEQFF. Written as DNA, the CDR3 is TGTGCCAGCAACTCGCCCGTTAGCGGGGGGTACAATGAGCAGTTCTTC. The entire variable domain, with the rest obtained from reference TRBV5-4 and TRBJ2-1, is as follows: ETGVTQSPTHLIKTRGQQVTLRCSSQSGHNTVSWYQQALGQGPQFIFQYYREEENGRGNFPPRFSGLQFPNYSSELNVNALELDDSALYLCASNSPVSGGYNEQFFGPGTRLTVL.

This clone occurred once. V and J are TRBV19 and TRBJ1-2; tentatively, D is TRBD1 (6 bases). The germline V gene encodes CDR1 LNHDA and CDR2 SQIVND (reference sequence). The CDR3 is made up of 14 amino acids. Trimming cost V 5 bases and J 2 bases, with 12 bases left between them. The CDR3 protein is CASSFGQSNYGYTF. The CDR3 bases are TGTGCCAGTAGTTTTGGACAGTCGAACTATGGCTACACCTTC.

The chain joins TRBV5-1 to TRBJ2-7; D unclear. V shed 5 bases and J shed 0 bases, with 15 bases lying between them. The CDR3 sequence is 15 residues long. The V gene's germline CDR1 is SGHRS and CDR2 YFSETQ. CDR3 in amino acids: CASSAASHSSYEQYF. The CDR3 DNA reads as TGCGCCAGCAGTGCGGCTAGTCATAGCTCCTACGAGCAGTACTTC.

With respect to this clone: At one end, the junction sequence differs from germline, possibly due to a read error. This rearrangement joins TRBV11-3 to TRBJ1-1; 7 nucleotides align to TRBD1. Germline CDR1 SGHNT, CDR2 YENEEA. The CDR3 loop spans 12 amino acids. The CDR3 protein is CASSSRTGHLVF. CDR3 nucleotide sequence: TGTGCCAGCAGCTCTCGGACAGGACACCTCGTCTTT.

This chain connects TRBV6-5 to TRBJ2-7, with TRBD1 matching over 11 bases. CDR1 is MNHEY, CDR2 SVGAGI, per germline. The CDR3 runs to 14 residues. J lost 6 bases, V lost 4 bases, and 5 bases had no gene match. The CDR3 sequence: CASSLDRGPREQYF. The DNA of the CDR3 is TGTGCCAGCAGTTTGGACAGGGGGCCTCGCGAGCAGTACTTC.

As for this clone: The junction and the germline gene differ at one end; a read error may be behind it. The chain's CDR3 is CASSLEASASYNEQFF. The CDR3 DNA reads as TGTGCTAGCAGCTTAGAGGCTAGCGCGTCGTACAATGAGCAGTTCTTC. The genes are TRBV7-7 and TRBJ2-1, with D perhaps matching TRBD2 (6 bases). Germline V gives CDR1 SSHAT, CDR2 FNYEAQ (reference sequence). The CDR3 spans 16 residues.

This clone was observed a single time. The genes are TRBV3-1 (or the pseudogene TRBV3-2) and TRBJ1-6, with a weak D call TRBD1 (6 bases). Germline lookup yields CDR1 LGHDT and CDR2 YNNKEL (reference sequence). The CDR3 loop spans 14 amino acids. V was shortened by 4 bases and J by 6 bases, with 10 bases between the two germline ends. The CDR3, as DNA: TGTGCCAGCAGCCGGGGGCCCTTTAATTCACCCCTCCACTTT. Translation gives CASSRGPFNSPLHF.